Here is one T cell receptor beta chain with its context. The antigen is undetermined. This sample is part of a study of blood T cells in healthy people across ages. The overall study: Per every two T cells, about one barcoded beta molecule was captured by template switching.

Study results and caveats: Roughly linear declines in TCR beta diversity per million T cells occurred with age. Both higher diversity and more naive CD4+ cells marked long-lived donors when set against aged donors.

Together with a sample-barcoded 5' primer, a J-beta primer mix was included in a second PCR lasting about 7 to 12 cycles. Every cDNA was tagged by a template-switch adaptor with 12 random nucleotides. One entry per CDR3 protein, called by TCRdb with MiXCR from the 5' RACE reads. The data hold roughly 1,500,000 distinct CDR3 sequences, with 42% observed a single time. V shed 7 bases and J 4 bases; nucleotides not matched to a gene: 10. This CDR3 region has 15 residues. The germline CDR1 and CDR2 sequences are MNHEY and SVGEGT. The material sequenced was blood. This rearrangement joins TRBV6-2 or TRBV6-3 to TRBJ2-7; 10 nucleotides line up with TRBD1. The sequence came from a young woman in good health. The CDR3 coding sequence is TGTGCCAGCATGCCTACGGGACAGGGGAAGTACGAGCAGTACTTC. Protein product: CASMPTGQGKYEQYF.